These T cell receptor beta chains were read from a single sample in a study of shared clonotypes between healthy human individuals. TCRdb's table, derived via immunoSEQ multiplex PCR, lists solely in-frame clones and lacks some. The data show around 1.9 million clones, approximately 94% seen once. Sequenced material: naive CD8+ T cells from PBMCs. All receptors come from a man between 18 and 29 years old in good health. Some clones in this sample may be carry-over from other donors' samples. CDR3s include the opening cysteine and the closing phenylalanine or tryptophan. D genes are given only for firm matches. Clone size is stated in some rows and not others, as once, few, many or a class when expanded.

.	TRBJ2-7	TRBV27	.	TGTGCCAGCAGTCTACTGGACAGAAAATACGAGCAGTACTTC	CASSLLDRKYEQYF
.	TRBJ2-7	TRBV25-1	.	TGTGCCAGCAGTGAATTTTTAGCAGGGAGCGAGCAGTACTTC	CASSEFLAGSEQYF
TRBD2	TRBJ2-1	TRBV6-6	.	TGTGCCAGCAGACTAGCGGGAGGGCCGAATGAGCAGTTCTTC	CASRLAGGPNEQFF
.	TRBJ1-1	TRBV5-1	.	TGCGCCAGCAGCTTGACAGATTCGTTGTGGGGCATGAACACTGAAGCTTTCTTT	CASSLTDSLWGMNTEAFF
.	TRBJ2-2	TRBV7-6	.	TGTGCCAGCAGCTTAGGATGGGATGGCACCGGGGAGCTGTTTTTT	CASSLGWDGTGELFF
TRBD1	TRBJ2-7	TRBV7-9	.	TGTGCCAGCAGCTTAGTTCGGACAGGGGGCGCGGGTGAGCAGTACTTC	CASSLVRTGGAGEQYF
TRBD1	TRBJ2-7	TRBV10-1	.	TGCGCCAGCAGTGGGACAGGGGAGGCGGTAAACGAGCAGTACTTC	CASSGTGEAVNEQYF
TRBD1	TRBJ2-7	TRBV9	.	TGTGCCAGCAGCGACCGGGACAGGGGTGATGAGCAGTACTTC	CASSDRDRGDEQYF
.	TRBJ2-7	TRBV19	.	TGTGCCAGTAGTATCGAGATTTCGTCAGAGCAGTACTTC	CASSIEISSEQYF
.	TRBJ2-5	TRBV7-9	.	TGTGCCAGCAGCTTCCGTCCAGGGCTGGAGACCCAGTACTTC	CASSFRPGLETQYF
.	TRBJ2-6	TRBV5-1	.	TGCGCCAGCAGCGCAGGGTTTTCTGGGGCCAACGTCCTGACTTTC	CASSAGFSGANVLTF
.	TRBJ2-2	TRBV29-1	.	TGCAGCGTTCGAGGATGGCGGAACACCGGGGAGCTGTTTTTT	CSVRGWRNTGELFF
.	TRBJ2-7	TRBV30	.	TGTGCCTGGAGTCGCAGGGCTAACTCCTACGAGCAGTACTTC	CAWSRRANSYEQYF
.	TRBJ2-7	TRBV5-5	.	TGTGCCAGCAACCCGCTACCCCTTGGAGGCCCCTACGAGCAGTACTTC	CASNPLPLGGPYEQYF
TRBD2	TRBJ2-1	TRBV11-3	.	TGTGCCAGCAGTATCCGGGAGGGGTACTCCTACAATGAGCAGTTCTTC	CASSIREGYSYNEQFF
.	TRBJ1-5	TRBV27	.	TGTGCCAGCAGTTTATCCCTCAATCAGCCCCAGCATTTT	CASSLSLNQPQHF
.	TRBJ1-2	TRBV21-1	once	TGTGCCAGCAGCAAGGACAACTATGGCTACACCTTC	CASSKDNYGYTF
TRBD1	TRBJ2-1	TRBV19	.	TGTGCCGGTAGTAGGGCAGGGGGCTGGGATGAGCAGTTCTTC	CAGSRAGGWDEQFF
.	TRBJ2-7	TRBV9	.	TGTGCCAGCAGCGTAGTGGACTCCGAGCAGTACTTC	CASSVVDSEQYF
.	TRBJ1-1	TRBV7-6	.	TGTGCCAGCAGCCATTCCGGAGGGCAGGGGCGGGCTGAAGCTTTCTTT	CASSHSGGQGRAEAFF
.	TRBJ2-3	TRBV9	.	TGTGCCAGCAGCAAGGGACCTGGCACAGATACGCAGTATTTT	CASSKGPGTDTQYF
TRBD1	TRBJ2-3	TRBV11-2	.	TGTGCCAGCAGCCCAACTTACGTTGGGGACAGGGGACCAGATACGCAGTATTTT	CASSPTYVGDRGPDTQYF
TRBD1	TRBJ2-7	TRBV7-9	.	TGTGCCAGCAGCATGGACGGGACAGCCTACGAGCAGTACTTC	CASSMDGTAYEQYF
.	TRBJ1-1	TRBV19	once	TGTGCCAGTAGTACCCACACAGGGCGGAACACTGAAGCTTTCTTT	CASSTHTGRNTEAFF
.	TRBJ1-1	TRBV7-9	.	TGTGCCAGCAGCAACAGGGTCTCCAACACTGAAGCTTTCTTT	CASSNRVSNTEAFF
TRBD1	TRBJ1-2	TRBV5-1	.	TGCGCCAGCAGCCCTGGGACAGGGTTTGGCTACACCTTC	CASSPGTGFGYTF
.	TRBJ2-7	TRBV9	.	TGTGCCAGCAGCTATAAATGGGGAGCGGCCTACGAGCAGTACTTC	CASSYKWGAAYEQYF
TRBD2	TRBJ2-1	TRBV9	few	TGTGCCAGCAGCGCCAGCGGGAGCTCCTACAATGAGCAGTTCTTC	CASSASGSSYNEQFF